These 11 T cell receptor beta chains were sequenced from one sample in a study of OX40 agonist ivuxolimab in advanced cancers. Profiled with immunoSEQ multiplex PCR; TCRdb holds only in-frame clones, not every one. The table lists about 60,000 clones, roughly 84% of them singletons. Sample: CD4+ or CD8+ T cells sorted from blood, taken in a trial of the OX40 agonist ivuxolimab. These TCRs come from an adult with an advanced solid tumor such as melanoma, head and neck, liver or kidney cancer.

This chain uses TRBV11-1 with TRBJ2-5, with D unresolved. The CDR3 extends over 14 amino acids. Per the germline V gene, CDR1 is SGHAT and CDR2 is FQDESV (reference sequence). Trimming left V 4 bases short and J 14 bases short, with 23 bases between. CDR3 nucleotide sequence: TGTGCCAGCAGCTCTACCGTTCGGGCAGCCTGGGTTTACTTC. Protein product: CASSSTVRAAWVYF.

The CDR3 spells CSVTRDRYNEQFF. The CDR3 region has the DNA TGCAGCGTAACTCGGGACAGGTACAATGAGCAGTTCTTC. V is TRBV29-1 and J is TRBJ2-1, with 8 bases fitting TRBD1. V dropped 6 bases and J dropped 4; count of bases not matched to a gene: 5. The V gene's germline CDR1 is SQVTM and CDR2 ANQGSEA. The CDR3 runs to 13 residues.

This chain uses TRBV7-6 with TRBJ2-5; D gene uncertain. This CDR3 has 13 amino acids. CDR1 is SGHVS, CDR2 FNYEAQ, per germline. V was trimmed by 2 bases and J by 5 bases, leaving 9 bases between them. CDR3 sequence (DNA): TGTGCCAGCAGCTTAACACGTGGGGAGACCCAGTACTTC. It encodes CASSLTRGETQYF.

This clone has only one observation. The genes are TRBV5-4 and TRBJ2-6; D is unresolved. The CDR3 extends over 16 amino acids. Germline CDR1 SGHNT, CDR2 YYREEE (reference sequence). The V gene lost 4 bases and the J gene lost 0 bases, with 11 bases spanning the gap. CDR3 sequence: CASSPTRSSGANVLTF. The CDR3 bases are TGTGCCAGCAGCCCCACCAGAAGCTCTGGGGCCAACGTCCTGACTTTC. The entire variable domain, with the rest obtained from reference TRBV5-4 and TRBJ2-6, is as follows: ETGVTQSPTHLIKTRGQQVTLRCSSQSGHNTVSWYQQALGQGPQFIFQYYREEENGRGNFPPRFSGLQFPNYSSELNVNALELDDSALYLCASSPTRSSGANVLTFGAGSRLTVL.

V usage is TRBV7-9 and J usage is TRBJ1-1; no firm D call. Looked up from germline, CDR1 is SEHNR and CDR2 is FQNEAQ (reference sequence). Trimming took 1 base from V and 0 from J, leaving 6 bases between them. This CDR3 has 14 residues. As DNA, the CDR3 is TGTGCCAGCAGCTTAGTGATCATGAACACTGAAGCTTTCTTT. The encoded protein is CASSLVIMNTEAFF. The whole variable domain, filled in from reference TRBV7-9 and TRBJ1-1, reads DTGVSQNPRHKITKRGQNVTFRCDPISEHNRLYWYRQTLGQGPEFLTYFQNEAQLEKSRLLSDRFSAERPKGSFSTLEIQRTEQGDSAMYLCASSLVIMNTEAFFGQGTRLTVV.

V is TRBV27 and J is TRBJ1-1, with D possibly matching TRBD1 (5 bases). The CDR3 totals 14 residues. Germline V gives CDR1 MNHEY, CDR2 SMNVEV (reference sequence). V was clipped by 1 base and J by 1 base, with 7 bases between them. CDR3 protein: CASSLWGANTEAFF. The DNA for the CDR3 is TGTGCCAGCAGTTTATGGGGCGCGAACACTGAAGCTTTCTTT.

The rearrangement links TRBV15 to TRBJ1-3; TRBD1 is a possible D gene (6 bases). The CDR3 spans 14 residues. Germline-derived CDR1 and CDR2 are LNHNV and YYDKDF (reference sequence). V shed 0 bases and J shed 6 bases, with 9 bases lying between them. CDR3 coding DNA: TGTGCCACCAGCAGAGATCAGGGGACAAACACCATATATTTT. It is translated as CATSRDQGTNTIYF.

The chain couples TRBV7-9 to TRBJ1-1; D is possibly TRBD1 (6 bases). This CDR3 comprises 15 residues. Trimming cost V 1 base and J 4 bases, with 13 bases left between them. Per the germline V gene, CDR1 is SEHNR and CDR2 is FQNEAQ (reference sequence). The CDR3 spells CASSLVQGPGTEAFF. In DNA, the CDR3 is TGTGCCAGCAGCTTAGTTCAGGGGCCGGGCACTGAAGCTTTCTTT.

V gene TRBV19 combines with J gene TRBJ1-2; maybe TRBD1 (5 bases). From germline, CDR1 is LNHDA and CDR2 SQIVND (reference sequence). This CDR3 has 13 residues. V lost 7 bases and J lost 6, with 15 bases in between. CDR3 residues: CASIDGTLDGYTF. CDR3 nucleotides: TGTGCCAGTATCGACGGGACGCTGGATGGCTACACCTTC.

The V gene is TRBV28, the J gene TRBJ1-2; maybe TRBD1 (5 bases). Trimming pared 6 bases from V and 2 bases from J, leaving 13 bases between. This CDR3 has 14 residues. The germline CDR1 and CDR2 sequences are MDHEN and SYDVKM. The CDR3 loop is CASRTPQGNYGYTF. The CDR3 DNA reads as TGTGCCAGCAGGACTCCCCAGGGCAACTATGGCTACACCTTC.

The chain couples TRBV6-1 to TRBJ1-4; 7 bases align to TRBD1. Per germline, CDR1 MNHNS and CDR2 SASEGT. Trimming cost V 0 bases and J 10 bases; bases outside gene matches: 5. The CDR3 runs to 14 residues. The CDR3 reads CASSEALGTAKLFF. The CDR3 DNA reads TGTGCCAGCAGTGAAGCGCTTGGGACAGCAAAACTGTTTTTT.